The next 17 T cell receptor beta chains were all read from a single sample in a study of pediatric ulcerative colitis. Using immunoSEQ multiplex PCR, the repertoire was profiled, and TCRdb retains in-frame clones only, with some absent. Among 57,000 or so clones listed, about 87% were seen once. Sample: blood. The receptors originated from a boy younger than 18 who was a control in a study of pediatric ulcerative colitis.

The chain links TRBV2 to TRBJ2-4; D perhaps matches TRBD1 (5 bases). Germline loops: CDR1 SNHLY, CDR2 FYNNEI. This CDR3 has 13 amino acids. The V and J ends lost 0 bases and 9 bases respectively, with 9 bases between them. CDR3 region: CASSEAQGVIQYF. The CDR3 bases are TGTGCCAGCAGTGAAGCGCAAGGGGTCATTCAGTACTTC.

The CDR3 here is CASSRSRGADEQFF. The CDR3 DNA reads as TGTGCCAGCAGCCGCTCCAGGGGCGCAGATGAGCAGTTCTTC. The genes are TRBV11-3 and TRBJ2-1, with TRBD1 as a possible D gene (6 bases). In germline, CDR1 is SGHNT, CDR2 YENEEA. The CDR3 totals 14 residues. Trimming cost V 5 bases and J 8 bases, with 16 bases left between them.

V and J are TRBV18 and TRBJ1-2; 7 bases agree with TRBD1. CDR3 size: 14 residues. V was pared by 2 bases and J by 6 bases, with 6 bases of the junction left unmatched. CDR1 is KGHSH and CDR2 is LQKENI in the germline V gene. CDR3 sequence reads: CASSPVEGADGYTF. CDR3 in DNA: TGTGCCAGCTCACCAGTTGAGGGGGCGGATGGCTACACCTTC.

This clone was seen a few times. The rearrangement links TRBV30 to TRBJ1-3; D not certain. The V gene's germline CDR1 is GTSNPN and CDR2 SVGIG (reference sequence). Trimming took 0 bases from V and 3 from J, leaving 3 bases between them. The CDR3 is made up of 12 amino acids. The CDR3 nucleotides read TGTGCCTGGAGTGTGGTTGGAAACACCATATATTTT. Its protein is CAWSVVGNTIYF.

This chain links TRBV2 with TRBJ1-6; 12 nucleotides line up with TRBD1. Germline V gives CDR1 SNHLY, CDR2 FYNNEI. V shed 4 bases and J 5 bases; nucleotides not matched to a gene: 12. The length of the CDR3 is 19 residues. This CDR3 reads CASSVSRDRGPGDNSPLHF. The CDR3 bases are TGTGCCAGCAGTGTTAGTAGGGACAGGGGGCCCGGAGATAATTCACCCCTCCACTTT.

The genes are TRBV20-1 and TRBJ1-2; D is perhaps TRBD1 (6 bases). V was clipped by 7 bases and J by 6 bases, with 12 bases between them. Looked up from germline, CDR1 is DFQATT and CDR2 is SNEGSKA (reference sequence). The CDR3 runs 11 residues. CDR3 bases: TGCAGTGTGGTCAGGGGAGATGGCTACACCTTC. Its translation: CSVVRGDGYTF.

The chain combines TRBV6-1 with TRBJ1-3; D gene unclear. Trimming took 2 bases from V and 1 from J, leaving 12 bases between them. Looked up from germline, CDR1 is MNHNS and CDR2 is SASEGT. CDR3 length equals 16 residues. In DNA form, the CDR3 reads TGTGCCAGCAGTGAATTACCCCTGGGTTCTGGAAACACCATATATTTT. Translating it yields CASSELPLGSGNTIYF.

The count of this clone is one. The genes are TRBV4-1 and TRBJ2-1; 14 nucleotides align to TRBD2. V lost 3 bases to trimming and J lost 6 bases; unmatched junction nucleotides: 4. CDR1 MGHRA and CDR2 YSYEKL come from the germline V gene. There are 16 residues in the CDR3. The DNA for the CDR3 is TGCGCCAGCAGCCACCTGGGACTAGCGGGAGTCAATGAGCAGTTCTTC. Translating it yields CASSHLGLAGVNEQFF.

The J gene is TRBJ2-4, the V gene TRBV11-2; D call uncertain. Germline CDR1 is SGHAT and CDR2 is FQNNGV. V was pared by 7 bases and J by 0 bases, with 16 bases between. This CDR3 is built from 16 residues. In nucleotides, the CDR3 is TGTGCCAGCACCCGTGGATCCGGGTCAGCCAAAAACATTCAGTACTTC. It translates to CASTRGSGSAKNIQYF.

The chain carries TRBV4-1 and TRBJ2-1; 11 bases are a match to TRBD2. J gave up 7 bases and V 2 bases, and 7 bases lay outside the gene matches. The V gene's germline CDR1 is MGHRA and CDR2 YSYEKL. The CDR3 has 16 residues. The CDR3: CASSQPTSGSPNEQFF. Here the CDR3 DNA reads TGCGCCAGCAGCCAACCAACTAGCGGGAGCCCTAATGAGCAGTTCTTC.

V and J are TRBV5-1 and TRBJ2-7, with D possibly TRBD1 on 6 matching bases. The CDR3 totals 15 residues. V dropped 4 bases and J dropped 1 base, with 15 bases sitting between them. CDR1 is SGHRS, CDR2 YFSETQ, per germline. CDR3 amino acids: CASSLSPGQSYEQYF. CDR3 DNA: TGCGCCAGCAGCCTATCCCCGGGACAATCCTACGAGCAGTACTTC.

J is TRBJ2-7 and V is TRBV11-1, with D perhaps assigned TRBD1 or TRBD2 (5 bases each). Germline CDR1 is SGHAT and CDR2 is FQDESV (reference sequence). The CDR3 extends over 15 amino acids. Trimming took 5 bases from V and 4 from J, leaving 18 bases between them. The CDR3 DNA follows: TGTGCCAGCAGCGGGACCGACGGGTCTTCGTACGAGCAGTACTTC. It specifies CASSGTDGSSYEQYF.

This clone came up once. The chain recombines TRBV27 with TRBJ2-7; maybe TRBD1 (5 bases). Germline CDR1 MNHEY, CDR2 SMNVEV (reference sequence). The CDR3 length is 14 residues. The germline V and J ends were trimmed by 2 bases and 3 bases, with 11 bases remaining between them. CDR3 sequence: CASSLIPGYYEQYF. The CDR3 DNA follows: TGTGCCAGCAGTTTAATCCCAGGGTACTACGAGCAGTACTTC.

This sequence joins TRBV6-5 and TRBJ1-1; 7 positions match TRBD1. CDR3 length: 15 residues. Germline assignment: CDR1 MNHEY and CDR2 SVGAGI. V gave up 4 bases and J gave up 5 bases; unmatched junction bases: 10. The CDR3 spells CASSSPKQGWTEAFF. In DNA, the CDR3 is TGTGCCAGCAGTTCCCCTAAACAGGGGTGGACTGAAGCTTTCTTT.

Here the CDR3 DNA reads TGTGCCAGCAGCCAACTGGTAGCGGGAGGGCCCTACGAGCAGTACTTC. Translating gives CASSQLVAGGPYEQYF. The chain joins TRBV14 to TRBJ2-7; 11 nucleotides line up with TRBD2. Germline CDR1 is SGHDN and CDR2 is FVKESK. The V and J ends lost 2 bases and 2 bases, in that order; junction bases with no gene match: 5. The CDR3 consists of 16 residues.

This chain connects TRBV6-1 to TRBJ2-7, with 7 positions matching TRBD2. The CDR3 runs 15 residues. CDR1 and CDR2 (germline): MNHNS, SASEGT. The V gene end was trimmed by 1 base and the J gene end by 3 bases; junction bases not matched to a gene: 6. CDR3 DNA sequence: TGTGCCAGCAGTGAAGTGGGGGAGGGGAGCTACGAGCAGTACTTC. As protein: CASSEVGEGSYEQYF.

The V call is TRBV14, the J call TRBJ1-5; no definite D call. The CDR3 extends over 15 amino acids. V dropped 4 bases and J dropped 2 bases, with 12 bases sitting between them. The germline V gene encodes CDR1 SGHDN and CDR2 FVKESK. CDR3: CASSPRVNGNQPQHF. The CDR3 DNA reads TGTGCCAGCAGCCCGAGGGTAAACGGCAATCAGCCCCAGCATTTT.